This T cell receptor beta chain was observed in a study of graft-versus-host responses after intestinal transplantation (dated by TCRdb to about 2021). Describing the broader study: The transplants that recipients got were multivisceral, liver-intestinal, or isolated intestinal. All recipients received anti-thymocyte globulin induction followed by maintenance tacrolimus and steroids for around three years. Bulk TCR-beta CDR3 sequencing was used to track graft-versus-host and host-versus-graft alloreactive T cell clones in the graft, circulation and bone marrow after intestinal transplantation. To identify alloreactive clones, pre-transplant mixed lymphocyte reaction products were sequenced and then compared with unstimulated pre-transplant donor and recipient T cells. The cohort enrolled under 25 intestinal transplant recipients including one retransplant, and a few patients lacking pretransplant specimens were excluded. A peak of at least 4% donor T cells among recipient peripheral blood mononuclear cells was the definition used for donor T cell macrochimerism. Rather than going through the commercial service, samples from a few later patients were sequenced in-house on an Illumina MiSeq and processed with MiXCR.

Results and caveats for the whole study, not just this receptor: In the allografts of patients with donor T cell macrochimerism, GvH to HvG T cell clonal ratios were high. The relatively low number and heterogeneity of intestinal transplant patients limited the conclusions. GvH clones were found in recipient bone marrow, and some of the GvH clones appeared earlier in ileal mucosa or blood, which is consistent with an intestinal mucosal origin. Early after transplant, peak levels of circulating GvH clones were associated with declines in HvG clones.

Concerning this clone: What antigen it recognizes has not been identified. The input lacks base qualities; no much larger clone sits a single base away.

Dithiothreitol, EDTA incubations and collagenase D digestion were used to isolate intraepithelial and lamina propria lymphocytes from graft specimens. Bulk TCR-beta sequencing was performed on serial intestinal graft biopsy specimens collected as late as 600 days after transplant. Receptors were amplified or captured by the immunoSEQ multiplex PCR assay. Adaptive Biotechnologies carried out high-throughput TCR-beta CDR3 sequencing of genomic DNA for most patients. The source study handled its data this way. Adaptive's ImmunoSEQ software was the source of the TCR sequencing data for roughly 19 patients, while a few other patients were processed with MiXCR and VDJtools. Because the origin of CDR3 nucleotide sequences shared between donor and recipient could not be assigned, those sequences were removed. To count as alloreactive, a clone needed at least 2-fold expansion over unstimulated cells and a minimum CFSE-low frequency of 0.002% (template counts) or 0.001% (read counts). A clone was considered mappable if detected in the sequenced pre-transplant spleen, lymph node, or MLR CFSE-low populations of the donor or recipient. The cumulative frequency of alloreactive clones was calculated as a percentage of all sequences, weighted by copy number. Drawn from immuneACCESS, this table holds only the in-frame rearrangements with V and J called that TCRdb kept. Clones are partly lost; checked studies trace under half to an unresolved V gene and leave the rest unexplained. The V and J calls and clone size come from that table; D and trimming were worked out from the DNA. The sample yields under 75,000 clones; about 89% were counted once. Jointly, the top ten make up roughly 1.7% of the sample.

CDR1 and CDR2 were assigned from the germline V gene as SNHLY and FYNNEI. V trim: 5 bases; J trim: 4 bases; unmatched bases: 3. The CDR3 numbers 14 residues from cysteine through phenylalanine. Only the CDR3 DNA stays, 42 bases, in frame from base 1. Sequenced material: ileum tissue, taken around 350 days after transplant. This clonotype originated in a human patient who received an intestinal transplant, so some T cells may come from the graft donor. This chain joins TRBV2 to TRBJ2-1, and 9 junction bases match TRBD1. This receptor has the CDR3 CASSRGQGYNEQFF. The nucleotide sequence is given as TGTGCCAGCAGTCGCGGACAGGGGTACAATGAGCAGTTCTTC.